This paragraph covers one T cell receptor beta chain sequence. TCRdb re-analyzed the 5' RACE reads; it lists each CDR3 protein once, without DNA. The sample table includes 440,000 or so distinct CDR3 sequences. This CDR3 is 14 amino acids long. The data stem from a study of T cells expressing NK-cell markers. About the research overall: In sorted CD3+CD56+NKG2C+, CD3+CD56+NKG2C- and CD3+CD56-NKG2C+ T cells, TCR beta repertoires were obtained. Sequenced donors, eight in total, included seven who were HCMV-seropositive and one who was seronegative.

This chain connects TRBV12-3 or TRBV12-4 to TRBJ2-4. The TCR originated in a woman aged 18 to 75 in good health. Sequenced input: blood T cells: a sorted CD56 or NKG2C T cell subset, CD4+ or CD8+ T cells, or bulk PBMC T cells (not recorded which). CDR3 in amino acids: CASSRVGDGDIQYF.